A single sample is the source of the 7 T cell receptor beta chains below, sequenced in a study of STAT5B mutations in CD4+ large granular lymphocyte leukemia. Assay used: immunoSEQ multiplex PCR; TCRdb lists only in-frame clones, some missing. The profile shows 6,200 or so clones, just under 75% of them singletons. Sequenced: PBMCs. The receptors originated from a woman between 65 and 79 years old with CD4+ T-cell large granular lymphocyte leukemia.

The chain is built from TRBV7-8 and TRBJ2-3; D perhaps matches TRBD1 (6 bases). There are 17 residues in the CDR3. Germline loops: CDR1 SGHVS, CDR2 FQNEAQ. Trimming stripped 5 bases from V and 9 bases from J, with 27 bases between. CDR3 region: CASSLRGESGGTGTQYF. CDR3 nucleotides: TGTGCCAGCAGCCTAAGGGGAGAGTCGGGTGGCACAGGGACGCAGTATTTT. Using reference TRBV7-8 and TRBJ2-3 for the parts outside the CDR3, the full variable domain is GAGVSQSPRYKVAKRGQDVALRCDPISGHVSLFWYQQALGQGPEFLTYFQNEAQLDKSGLPSDRFFAERPEGSVSTLKIQRTQQEDSAVYLCASSLRGESGGTGTQYFGPGTRLTVL.

The chain combines TRBV19 with TRBJ1-4; the D is unclear. The CDR3 is 13 residues long. Germline CDR1 is LNHDA and CDR2 is SQIVND (reference sequence). V shed 9 bases and J shed 5 bases, with 13 bases lying between them. CDR3 bases: TGTGCCAGAGTAGGAACTGGAAATGAAAAACTGTTTTTT. Translating it yields CARVGTGNEKLFF.

The chain recombines TRBV6-1 with TRBJ2-7; a weak D match, TRBD1 (5 bases). The V end was cut by 6 bases, the J end by 6 bases, with 18 bases between. The CDR3 contains 14 residues. CDR1 MNHNS and CDR2 SASEGT come from the germline V gene. The CDR3 spells CASRRFTQDPEQYF. CDR3 bases: TGTGCCAGCAGACGTTTTACACAGGACCCCGAGCAGTACTTC.

This clone was recorded a few times. V usage is TRBV6-1 and J usage is TRBJ1-5; D is undetermined. The V gene lost 6 bases and the J gene lost 8 bases, with 20 bases spanning the gap. The CDR3 contains 15 residues. CDR1 is MNHNS and CDR2 is SASEGT in the germline V gene. The CDR3 here is CASSYIMPQREPQHF. CDR3 coding DNA: TGTGCCAGCAGCTACATAATGCCACAGCGTGAGCCCCAGCATTTT.

The genes are TRBV9 and TRBJ1-3, with unresolved D. Looked up from germline, CDR1 is SGDLS and CDR2 is YYNGEE. Trimming took off 2 bases at V and 0 bases at J, with 6 bases between the two ends. CDR3 length: 14 residues. The CDR3 loop is CASSVAASGNTIYF. The CDR3 nucleotides read TGTGCCAGCAGCGTGGCGGCCTCTGGAAACACCATATATTTT.

This chain joins TRBV28 and TRBJ2-2; D is possibly TRBD2 (5 bases). This CDR3 is 15 amino acids long. V was shortened by 6 bases and J by 0 bases, with 11 bases between the two germline ends. CDR1 is MDHEN and CDR2 is SYDVKM in the germline V gene. CDR3 in DNA: TGTGCCAGCAGGGCTAGCCGAACGAACACCGGGGAGCTGTTTTTT. Translation gives CASRASRTNTGELFF.

V and J are TRBV30 and TRBJ1-5; 8 bases fit TRBD1. This CDR3 has 22 amino acids. V shed 0 bases, J shed 0 bases, and the junction held 22 bases outside the gene matches. Germline V gene lookup returns CDR1 GTSNPN and CDR2 SVGIG (reference sequence). CDR3 sequence (DNA): TGTGCCTGGAGTGTACGGAGCAGGGGGCCTGGAGGAGGATTGGCTAGCAATCAGCCCCAGCATTTT. Translated, it gives CAWSVRSRGPGGGLASNQPQHF.